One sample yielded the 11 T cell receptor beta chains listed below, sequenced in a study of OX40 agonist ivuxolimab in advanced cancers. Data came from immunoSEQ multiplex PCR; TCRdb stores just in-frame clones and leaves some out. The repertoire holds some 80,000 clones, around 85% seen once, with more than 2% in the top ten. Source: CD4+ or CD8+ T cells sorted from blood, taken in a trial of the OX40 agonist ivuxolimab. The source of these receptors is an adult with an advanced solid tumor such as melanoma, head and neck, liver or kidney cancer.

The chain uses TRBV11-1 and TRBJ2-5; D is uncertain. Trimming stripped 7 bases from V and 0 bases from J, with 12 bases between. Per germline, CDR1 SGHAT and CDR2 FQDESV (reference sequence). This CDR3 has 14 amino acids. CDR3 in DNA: TGTGCCAGCACCCCAGAGGCCCACCAAGAGACCCAGTACTTC. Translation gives CASTPEAHQETQYF.

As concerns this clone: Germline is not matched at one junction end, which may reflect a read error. CDR3 sequence reads: CASSPRTGGNAIF. CDR3 coding DNA: TGTGCCAGTAGTCCACGGACAGGCGGAAACGCAATCTTC. The chain recombines TRBV19 with TRBJ1-2; 7 positions match TRBD1. This CDR3 region has 13 residues. Looked up from germline, CDR1 is LNHDA and CDR2 is SQIVND (reference sequence).

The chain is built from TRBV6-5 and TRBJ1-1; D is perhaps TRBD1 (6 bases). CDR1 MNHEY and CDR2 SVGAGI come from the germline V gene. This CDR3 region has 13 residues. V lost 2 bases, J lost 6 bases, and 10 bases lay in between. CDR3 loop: CASSYGGVAEAFF. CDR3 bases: TGTGCCAGCAGTTACGGGGGCGTCGCTGAAGCTTTCTTT.

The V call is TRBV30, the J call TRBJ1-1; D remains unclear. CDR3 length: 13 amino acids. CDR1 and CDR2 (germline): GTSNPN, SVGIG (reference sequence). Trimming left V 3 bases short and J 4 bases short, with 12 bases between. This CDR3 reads CAWRGLVGTEAFF. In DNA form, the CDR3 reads TGTGCCTGGAGGGGCCTGGTGGGCACTGAAGCTTTCTTT.

The CDR3 sequence: CASSLQEYTGELFF. The CDR3, as DNA: TGTGCCAGCAGTTTACAGGAATACACCGGGGAGCTGTTTTTT. This chain connects TRBV27 to TRBJ2-2; D not resolved. The CDR3 has 14 residues. Germline CDR1 reads MNHEY; CDR2 reads SMNVEV (reference sequence). Trimming stripped 2 bases from V and 3 bases from J, with 7 bases between.

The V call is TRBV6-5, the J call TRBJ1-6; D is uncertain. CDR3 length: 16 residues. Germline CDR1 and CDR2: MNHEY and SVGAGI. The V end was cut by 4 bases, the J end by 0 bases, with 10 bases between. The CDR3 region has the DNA TGTGCCAGCAGTTCGGTCGGACTCTCCTATAATTCACCCCTCCACTTT. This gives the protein CASSSVGLSYNSPLHF.

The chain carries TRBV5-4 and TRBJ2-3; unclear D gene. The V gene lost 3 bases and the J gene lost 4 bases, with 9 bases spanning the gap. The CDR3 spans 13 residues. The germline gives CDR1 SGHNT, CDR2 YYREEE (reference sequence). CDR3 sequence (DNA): TGTGCCAGCAGCTCCCCGCTTGCAGATACGCAGTATTTT. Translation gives CASSSPLADTQYF.

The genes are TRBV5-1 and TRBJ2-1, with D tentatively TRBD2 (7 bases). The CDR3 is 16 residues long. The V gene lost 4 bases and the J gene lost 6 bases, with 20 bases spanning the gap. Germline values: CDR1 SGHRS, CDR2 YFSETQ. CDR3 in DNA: TGCGCCAGCAGCCGGTCCTGGGGGGGCTTGGGCAATGAGCAGTTCTTC. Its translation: CASSRSWGGLGNEQFF.

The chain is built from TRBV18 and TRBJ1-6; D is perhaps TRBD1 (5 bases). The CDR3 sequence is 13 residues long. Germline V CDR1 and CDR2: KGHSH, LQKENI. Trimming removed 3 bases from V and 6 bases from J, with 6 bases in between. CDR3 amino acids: CASSPGVNSPLHF. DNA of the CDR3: TGTGCCAGCTCACCGGGGGTTAATTCACCCCTCCACTTT.

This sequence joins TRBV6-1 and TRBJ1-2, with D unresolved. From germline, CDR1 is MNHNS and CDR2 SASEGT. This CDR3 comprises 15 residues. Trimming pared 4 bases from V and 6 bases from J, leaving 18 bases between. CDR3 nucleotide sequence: TGTGCCAGCAGTGCTCGGAGGATTTGGTGGGATGGCTACACCTTC. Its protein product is CASSARRIWWDGYTF.

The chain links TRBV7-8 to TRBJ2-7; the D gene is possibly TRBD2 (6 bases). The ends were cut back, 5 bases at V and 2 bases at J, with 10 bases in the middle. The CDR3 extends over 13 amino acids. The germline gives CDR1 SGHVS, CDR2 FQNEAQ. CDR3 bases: TGTGCCAGCAGCCTGGGGGAGGCCTACGAGCAGTACTTC. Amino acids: CASSLGEAYEQYF.